The text below deals with one T cell receptor beta chain. The data were taken from a study of T-cell reconstitution after alpha-beta-depleted transplantation in children. The trim removed 6 bases at V and 8 bases at J, leaving 7 bases unmatched. CDR1 KGHSH and CDR2 LQKENI come from the germline V gene. The CDR3 runs 12 residues. During its preparation, the TCRbeta library received unique molecular identifiers. TCRdb used MiXCR to reprocess the PCR reads, holding one entry per CDR3 protein. In the table there are about 360,000 distinct CDR3 sequences, roughly 14% of which are singletons. This rearrangement joins TRBV18 to TRBJ2-7; TRBD1 agrees at 7 bases. Specimen: PBMCs, collected from the stem cell graft. The TCR sequence derives from a human donor who donated a stem cell graft to a child with Fanconi anemia. CDR3 amino acids: CASSLDRVQQYV. In DNA form, the CDR3 reads TGTGCCAGCTCGCTCGACAGGGTCCAGCAGTACGTC.